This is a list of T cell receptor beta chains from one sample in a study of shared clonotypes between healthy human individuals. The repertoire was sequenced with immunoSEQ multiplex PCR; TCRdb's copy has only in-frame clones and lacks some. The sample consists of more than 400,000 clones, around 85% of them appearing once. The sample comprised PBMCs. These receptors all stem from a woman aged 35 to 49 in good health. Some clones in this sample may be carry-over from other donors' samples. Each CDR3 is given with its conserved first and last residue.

CDR3: CASIRGGVGNTIYF
length: 14
V: TRBV28

CDR3: CASSKPGQGHEQYF
length: 14
V: TRBV7-7

CDR3: CASSVGSGYNEQFF
length: 14
V: TRBV9

CDR3: CASSLLAGDSYEQYF
length: 15
V: TRBV5-6

CDR3: CASSQDIETREETQYF
length: 16
V: TRBV4-3

CDR3: CASSFGLAGGSYNEQFF
length: 17
V: TRBV5-1

CDR3: CSVETSGANVLTF
length: 13
V: TRBV29-1

CDR3: CASSKKSQGTSEAFF
length: 15
V: TRBV19

CDR3: CASSHNWGAHEQYF
length: 14
V: TRBV7-2

CDR3: CASSFGGMSTDTQYF
length: 15
V: TRBV7-2

CDR3: CASSEWEETQYF
length: 12
V: TRBV25-1

CDR3: CAISAKSGQTGELFF
length: 15
V: TRBV10-3

CDR3: CASSTGVTGNTIYF
length: 14
V: TRBV11-2

CDR3: CASNKHGTAVNYGYTF
length: 16
V: TRBV28

CDR3: CSVREQYSNQPQHF
length: 14
V: TRBV29-1

CDR3: CASSPQQGSYEQYF
length: 14
V: TRBV9

CDR3: CATSSRITTNEKLFF
length: 15
V: TRBV15

CDR3: CASRGGQDKVFPSTDTQYF
length: 19
V: TRBV28

CDR3: CASSPLDLSNQPQHF
length: 15
V: TRBV19

CDR3: CASSDYRNTEAFF
length: 13
V: TRBV25-1

CDR3: CASSSLQGTNEKLFF
length: 15
V: TRBV7-9

CDR3: CATSRGTGAGGYTF
length: 14
V: TRBV15

CDR3: CASSLMGLAATGELFF
length: 16
V: TRBV11-1

CDR3: CASSPPGGMTYEQYF
length: 15
V: TRBV18

CDR3: CASSLREGASTDTQYF
length: 16
V: TRBV11-1

CDR3: CAWRRLAGEVDTQYF
length: 15
V: TRBV30

CDR3: CASSTSGTSGRKNIQYF
length: 17
V: TRBV19

CDR3: CASSDPAGATYEQYF
length: 15
V: TRBV10-2

CDR3: CASSWTNYNEQFF
length: 13
V: TRBV18

CDR3: CASSPRKAVTQETQYF
length: 16
V: TRBV7-6

CDR3: CATSRDPPYEQYF
length: 13
V: TRBV15

CDR3: CASSLAGGSVQETQYF
length: 16
V: TRBV7-2

CDR3: CASSVQDRETQYF
length: 13
V: TRBV2

CDR3: CASSHRDRGNQPQHF
length: 15
V: TRBV10-2

CDR3: CASSPATGEETQYF
length: 14
V: TRBV18

CDR3: CASSSHRTGELFF
length: 13
V: TRBV27

CDR3: CASSGHIAGGLPGELFF
length: 17
V: TRBV4-1

CDR3: CASSDQREGGDTQYF
length: 15
V: TRBV10-1

CDR3: CASSYGVGGSSYEQYF
length: 16
V: TRBV6-5

CDR3: CASSLNAQGNYGYTF
length: 15
V: TRBV7-3

CDR3: CAWSVKGAGTEAFF
length: 14
V: TRBV30

CDR3: CASSGRTSGSLYEQYF
length: 16
V: TRBV4-1

CDR3: CASSPLVAFSYEQYF
length: 15
V: TRBV18

CDR3: CAWTVMRDGEQYF
length: 13
V: TRBV30

CDR3: CATSRGQPDSYEQYF
length: 15
V: TRBV15

CDR3: CASSPGQGFQETQYF
length: 15
V: TRBV13

CDR3: CASSLGGEYGYTF
length: 13
V: TRBV28

CDR3: CASSSARGGYGYTF
length: 14
V: TRBV5-6

CDR3: CASSARPADTQYF
length: 13
V: TRBV7-6

CDR3: CATSRVRSSTGELFF
length: 15
V: TRBV15

CDR3: CASSDYGRNTGELFF
length: 15
V: TRBV10-1

CDR3: CATDRVFYEQYF
length: 12
V: TRBV15